Below are 9 T cell receptor beta chains sequenced from a single sample in a study of T cell responses to AZD1222 COVID-19 vaccine. Sequencing was performed with immunoSEQ multiplex PCR; in TCRdb, only in-frame clones are kept and a portion is missing. This sample has some 120,000 clones, with roughly nine tenths found just once. This specimen was peripheral blood, taken on day 0 of AZD1222 vaccination. The source of these receptors is an adult in good health.

This chain uses TRBV7-2 with TRBJ1-2; D call uncertain. The germline CDR1 and CDR2 sequences are SGHTA and FQGNSA. Trimming took 7 bases from V and 8 from J, leaving 14 bases between them. There are 12 residues in the CDR3. The CDR3 spells CASTPRAGGYTF. CDR3 in DNA: TGTGCCAGCACCCCGAGGGCCGGCGGCTACACCTTC.

This clone has a single count. The chain is built from TRBV24-1 and TRBJ2-3, with 8 nucleotides matching TRBD2. The germline V gene encodes CDR1 KGHDR and CDR2 SFDVKD. The CDR3 covers 14 residues. The J segment lost 5 bases and the V segment lost 2 bases, leaving 2 bases of the junction unmatched. The CDR3 bases are TGTGCCACCAGTGATTCGCTAGCGGGAGATACGCAGTATTTT. It specifies CATSDSLAGDTQYF.

The V gene is TRBV5-6, the J gene TRBJ1-1; no firm D call. Per the germline V gene, CDR1 is SGHDT and CDR2 is YYEEEE. The CDR3 is 13 residues long. Trimming took off 1 base at V and 1 base at J, with 5 bases between the two ends. CDR3 coding DNA: TGTGCCAGCAGCTTGAACAGGAACACTGAAGCTTTCTTT. Its translation is CASSLNRNTEAFF. Full variable domain (outside the CDR3, taken from reference TRBV5-6 and TRBJ1-1): DAGVTQSPTHLIKTRGQQVTLRCSPKSGHDTVSWYQQALGQGPQFIFQYYEEEERQRGNFPDRFSGHQFPNYSSELNVNALLLGDSALYLCASSLNRNTEAFFGQGTRLTVV.

The rearrangement links TRBV3-1 (or the pseudogene TRBV3-2) to TRBJ2-1; D is undetermined. The length of the CDR3 is 13 residues. Germline CDR1 and CDR2: LGHDT and YNNKEL (reference sequence). V gave up 4 bases and J gave up 10 bases, with 14 bases separating them. CDR3 bases: TGTGCCAGCAGCCCGGTTGGGGTGCAGGAGCAGTTCTTC. As protein: CASSPVGVQEQFF.

Comments on this clone: Additional DNA sequences in this sample encode the identical CDR3. V gene TRBV6-5 combines with J gene TRBJ1-1; no reliable D call. The V end lost 0 bases, the J end lost 5 bases, and 7 bases lay between the germline ends. Per the germline V gene, CDR1 is MNHEY and CDR2 is SVGAGI. The CDR3 extends over 13 amino acids. CDR3 residues: CASSYSEVTEAFF. In DNA, the CDR3 is TGTGCCAGCAGTTACTCAGAAGTAACTGAAGCTTTCTTT.

The V call is TRBV24-1, the J call TRBJ2-7; D is perhaps TRBD1 or TRBD2 (7 bases each). Trimming took 10 bases from V and 7 from J, leaving 19 bases between them. The germline CDR1 and CDR2 sequences are KGHDR and SFDVKD. The CDR3 length is 13 residues. The CDR3 bases are TGTGCCACACCGGGGGAGGGGGCGAAGGAGCAGTACTTC. It is translated as CATPGEGAKEQYF.

J is TRBJ2-3 and V is TRBV4-3; D unclear. Trimming removed 0 bases from V and 2 bases from J, with 3 bases in between. Germline V gives CDR1 LGHNA, CDR2 YSLEER. The CDR3 extends over 13 amino acids. Here the CDR3 reads CASSQETTDTQYF. The CDR3 bases are TGCGCCAGCAGCCAAGAAACCACAGATACGCAGTATTTT.

The rearrangement joins TRBV19 to TRBJ1-5, with a weak D call TRBD1 (5 bases). CDR3 length equals 14 residues. V shed 10 bases and J shed 0 bases, with 13 bases lying between them. Germline V gene sequence: CDR1 LNHDA, CDR2 SQIVND (reference sequence). The CDR3 here is CATQTVYSNQPQHF. The CDR3 nucleotides are TGTGCCACCCAGACAGTCTATAGCAATCAGCCCCAGCATTTT.

The V call is TRBV5-1, the J call TRBJ2-1; no definite D call. Trimming removed 0 bases from V and 9 bases from J, with 10 bases in between. The germline CDR1 and CDR2 sequences are SGHRS and YFSETQ. CDR3 length equals 13 residues. The CDR3 nucleotides are TGCGCCAGCAGCTTGGTCGGTGGTCCTGAGCAGTTCTTC. Amino acids: CASSLVGGPEQFF.